The T cell receptor beta chain under discussion was sequenced for a study of OX40 agonist ivuxolimab in advanced cancers. Study at large: Participants could have had prior anti-PD-1, anti-PD-L1 or anti-CTLA-4 therapy, and 40% had some. General study points: The authors also found low normalized T-cell clonal expansion in some nonresponders. At 0.1 to 3.0 mg/kg, clonal expansion of CD4+ and CD8+ blood T cells had occurred by week 6.

The method was immunoSEQ multiplex PCR; TCRdb's version includes in-frame clones alone and lacks a portion of them. The sample yields about 79,000 clones, about 90% seen once. On this clone: Its cognate antigen is unknown.

Germline V gene sequence: CDR1 LNHDA, CDR2 SQIVND (reference sequence). The CDR3 consists of 14 residues. The V end was cut by 4 bases, the J end by 5 bases, with 12 bases between. Sampling times: baseline, cycle 4 day 1, cycle 7 day 1. The chain combines TRBV19 with TRBJ1-5, with D possibly matching TRBD1 (5 bases). This receptor was obtained from an adult with an advanced solid tumor such as melanoma, head and neck, liver or kidney cancer. Sequenced here: CD4+ or CD8+ T cells sorted from blood, sampled in a trial of the OX40 agonist ivuxolimab. The CDR3 nucleotides are TGTGCCAGTAGTAACCGGGACGGATATCAGCCCCAGCATTTT. Its protein is CASSNRDGYQPQHF.